Below are 20 T cell receptor beta chains sequenced from a single sample in a study of a mutant IDH1 vaccine in newly diagnosed glioma. No antigen has been identified for these receptors. TCRdb's copy holds only in-frame clones and misses some; the assay was immunoSEQ multiplex PCR. The table records 50,000 to 70,000 clones, about 73% of them present only once. Time point: week 35, safety follow-up. Doses consisted of 300 ug of mutant IDH1 20-mer peptide each, paired with topical imiquimod. The sample was PBMCs, taken from a glioma patient whose treatment included an IDH1 peptide vaccine. The receptor set was obtained from a man aged 50-59 years with glioma.

This chain uses TRBV9 with TRBJ1-6; 9 nucleotides match TRBD1. Germline V gene lookup returns CDR1 SGDLS and CDR2 YYNGEE. The CDR3 covers 15 residues. V gave up 4 bases and J gave up 7 bases; unmatched junction bases: 6. CDR3 amino acids: CASSLEGQGNSPLHF. The CDR3 nucleotides are TGTGCCAGCAGCTTAGAGGGACAGGGCAATTCACCCCTCCACTTT.

The chain joins TRBV5-6 to TRBJ1-6; TRBD1 is a possible D gene (5 bases). Germline assignment: CDR1 SGHDT and CDR2 YYEEEE. V shed 2 bases and J shed 9 bases, with 12 bases lying between them. This CDR3 is built from 14 residues. The CDR3, as DNA: TGTGCCAGCAGCTTAAAAGGGGTTGTTTCACCCCTCCACTTT. It is translated as CASSLKGVVSPLHF. The whole variable domain, remainder taken from reference TRBV5-6 and TRBJ1-6, is DAGVTQSPTHLIKTRGQQVTLRCSPKSGHDTVSWYQQALGQGPQFIFQYYEEEERQRGNFPDRFSGHQFPNYSSELNVNALLLGDSALYLCASSLKGVVSPLHFGNGTRLTVT.

The chain carries TRBV6-5 and TRBJ2-5; D is possibly TRBD2 (5 bases). The CDR3 totals 13 residues. The V end was cut by 6 bases, the J end by 4 bases, with 12 bases between. CDR1 and CDR2 from the germline V gene are MNHEY and SVGAGI. DNA for the CDR3: TGTGCCAGCAGACCACTAGGCCTAGAGACCCAGTACTTC. This encodes CASRPLGLETQYF.

This clone turned up a few times. V is TRBV6-1 and J is TRBJ1-5; D possibly corresponds to TRBD1 (6 bases). This CDR3 is 14 amino acids long. The V gene's germline CDR1 is MNHNS and CDR2 SASEGT. The germline V and J ends were trimmed by 7 bases and 5 bases, with 15 bases remaining between them. The CDR3 DNA is TGTGCCAGCACCGCGGGGGGCGGGGATCAGCCCCAGCATTTT. Its translation is CASTAGGGDQPQHF.

V and J are TRBV29-1 and TRBJ1-2; 7 nucleotides align to TRBD1. J lost 3 bases, V lost 0 bases, and 1 base had no gene match. Germline CDR1 and CDR2: SQVTM and ANQGSEA. The CDR3 is made up of 13 amino acids. The CDR3 DNA reads TGCAGCGTTGAAGAGGACAGGTACTATGGCTACACCTTC. Translated, it gives CSVEEDRYYGYTF.

A single count supports this clone. The chain recombines TRBV30 with TRBJ1-5; no clear D gene. CDR3 length: 12 amino acids. V was trimmed by 0 bases and J by 9 bases, leaving 9 bases between them. In germline, CDR1 is GTSNPN, CDR2 SVGIG (reference sequence). CDR3 amino acids: CAWSVREGPQHF. CDR3 bases: TGTGCCTGGAGTGTACGGGAAGGGCCCCAGCATTTT.

V gene TRBV6-1 combines with J gene TRBJ2-5, with TRBD2 identical over 14 bases. V lost 4 bases and J lost 2; bases outside the gene matches: 3. The CDR3 length is 16 residues. Germline V lookup: CDR1 MNHNS, CDR2 SASEGT. The DNA of the CDR3 is TGTGCCAGCAGTGGGGGACTAGCGGGGGTTCAAGAGACCCAGTACTTC. This gives the protein CASSGGLAGVQETQYF.

The CDR3 reads CASSQDPTSGGLEQFF. CDR3 bases: TGCGCCAGCAGCCAAGATCCGACTAGCGGGGGGCTTGAGCAGTTCTTC. This chain links TRBV4-3 with TRBJ2-1; 13 bases are a match to TRBD2. The germline gives CDR1 LGHNA, CDR2 YSLEER. The CDR3 extends over 16 amino acids. The V segment lost 0 bases and the J segment 9 bases; nucleotides outside the gene matches: 5.

This clone was recorded once. The chain links TRBV5-4 to TRBJ2-7; TRBD2 is a possible D gene (6 bases). Deletions cut 3 bases from V and 2 bases from J, with 15 bases between. Germline CDR1 SGHNT, CDR2 YYREEE (reference sequence). The CDR3 loop spans 15 amino acids. Here the CDR3 DNA reads TGTGCCAGCAGCTCATGGACTAATCCAGCCTACGAGCAGTACTTC. This translates into CASSSWTNPAYEQYF.

V is TRBV4-2 and J is TRBJ1-2; unclear D gene. Germline V gene lookup returns CDR1 LGHNA and CDR2 YNFKEQ. V was trimmed by 0 bases and J by 0 bases, leaving 11 bases between them. The CDR3 contains 16 residues. The DNA of the CDR3 is TGTGCCAGCAGCCAAGAAAAGACGCGAGCTAACTATGGCTACACCTTC. The encoded protein is CASSQEKTRANYGYTF.

This clone was detected a few times. V and J are TRBV6-5 and TRBJ2-2; no clear D gene. The germline V and J ends were trimmed by 3 bases and 6 bases, with 8 bases remaining between them. CDR1 MNHEY and CDR2 SVGAGI come from the germline V gene. The CDR3 covers 13 residues. CDR3 sequence: CASSYLRAGELFF. The CDR3 nucleotides read TGTGCCAGCAGTTATCTCCGGGCCGGGGAGCTGTTTTTT.

The chain uses TRBV5-4 and TRBJ2-7; 8 positions match TRBD1. V shed 4 bases and J 1 base; nucleotides not matched to a gene: 4. Germline V gene data show CDR1 as SGHNT and CDR2 as YYREEE (reference sequence). The CDR3 contains 14 residues. CDR3 nucleotide sequence: TGTGCCAGCAGCATAGACAGGGGATCCTACGAGCAGTACTTC. This encodes CASSIDRGSYEQYF.

The chain couples TRBV5-1 to TRBJ2-7; no definite D call. There are 13 residues in the CDR3. V was clipped by 2 bases and J by 1 base, with 7 bases between them. The V gene's germline CDR1 is SGHRS and CDR2 YFSETQ. This CDR3 is CASSFQPSYEQYF. Here the CDR3 DNA reads TGCGCCAGCAGCTTCCAGCCATCCTACGAGCAGTACTTC.

Remarks on this clone: The same CDR3 also results from other DNA sequences found in this sample. The V gene is TRBV5-6, the J gene TRBJ1-5, with no clear D. With 0 bases removed from V and 2 bases from J, the gap between germline ends came to 3 bases. CDR3 size: 13 residues. The V gene's germline CDR1 is SGHDT and CDR2 YYEEEE. The DNA of the CDR3 is TGTGCCAGCAGCTTGGCCGGCAATCAGCCCCAGCATTTT. Encoded protein: CASSLAGNQPQHF. The whole variable domain, remainder taken from reference TRBV5-6 and TRBJ1-5, is DAGVTQSPTHLIKTRGQQVTLRCSPKSGHDTVSWYQQALGQGPQFIFQYYEEEERQRGNFPDRFSGHQFPNYSSELNVNALLLGDSALYLCASSLAGNQPQHFGDGTRLSIL.

This clone occurred a few times. This chain links TRBV29-1 with TRBJ2-3, with D possibly TRBD1 on 6 matching bases. The CDR3 runs to 14 residues. Trimming took off 2 bases at V and 4 bases at J, with 13 bases between the two ends. Germline V gene sequence: CDR1 SQVTM, CDR2 ANQGSEA. CDR3 sequence reads: CSVEWGRDPDTQYF. In DNA form, the CDR3 reads TGCAGCGTTGAATGGGGGCGCGATCCAGATACGCAGTATTTT.

This clone occurred a few times. The chain has TRBV4-1 and TRBJ1-4; D ambiguous. Germline assignment: CDR1 MGHRA and CDR2 YSYEKL. This CDR3 spans 13 amino acids. Trimming left V 0 bases short and J 8 bases short, with 7 bases between. This CDR3 reads CASSQETAEKLFF. In nucleotides, the CDR3 is TGCGCCAGCAGCCAAGAGACGGCGGAAAAACTGTTTTTT.

This clone has more than one count but fewer than ten. V and J are TRBV30 and TRBJ1-2; D is unresolved. There are 13 residues in the CDR3. Germline loops: CDR1 GTSNPN, CDR2 SVGIG (reference sequence). The V and J ends lost 0 bases and 2 bases respectively, with 7 bases between them. The CDR3 DNA sequence: TGTGCCTGGAGTGTCGGACGAAACTATGGCTACACCTTC. Its protein is CAWSVGRNYGYTF.

This clone turned up a few times. The V and J genes are TRBV6-5 and TRBJ1-1, with a tentative D call TRBD1 (5 bases). V lost 0 bases to trimming and J lost 5 bases, with 13 bases between them. The CDR3 spans 15 residues. Per germline, CDR1 MNHEY and CDR2 SVGAGI. The chain's CDR3 is CASSYSRRGGTEAFF. The CDR3 DNA follows: TGTGCCAGCAGTTACTCGCGGCGGGGGGGAACTGAAGCTTTCTTT.

The rearrangement joins TRBV27 to TRBJ1-2; TRBD1 might be the D (5 bases). The V gene's germline CDR1 is MNHEY and CDR2 SMNVEV (reference sequence). The CDR3 length is 15 residues. Trimming shortened V by 3 bases and J by 0 bases, and 11 bases separated the two germline ends. Here the CDR3 reads CASSFGGVPNYGYTF. CDR3 coding DNA: TGTGCCAGCAGTTTCGGAGGGGTTCCTAACTATGGCTACACCTTC.

The sample holds a few counts of this clone. V and J are TRBV5-5 and TRBJ2-7; D assignment may be TRBD1 or TRBD2 (5 bases each). V lost 0 bases, J lost 5 bases, and 18 bases lay in between. CDR1 SGHKS and CDR2 YYEKEE come from the germline V gene (reference sequence). This CDR3 contains 16 residues. The CDR3 loop reads CASSLGGTLRGNEQYF. DNA of the CDR3: TGTGCCAGCAGCTTGGGGGGGACCCTCAGAGGGAACGAGCAGTACTTC.